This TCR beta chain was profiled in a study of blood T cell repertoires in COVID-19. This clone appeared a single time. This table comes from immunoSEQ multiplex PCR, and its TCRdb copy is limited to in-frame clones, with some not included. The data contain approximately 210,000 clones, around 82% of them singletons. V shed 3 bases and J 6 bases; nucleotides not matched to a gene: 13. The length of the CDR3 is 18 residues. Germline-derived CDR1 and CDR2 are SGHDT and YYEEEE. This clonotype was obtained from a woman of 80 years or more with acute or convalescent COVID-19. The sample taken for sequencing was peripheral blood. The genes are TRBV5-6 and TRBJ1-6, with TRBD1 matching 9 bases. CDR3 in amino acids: CASSSGTGTYIGNSPLHF. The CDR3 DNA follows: TGTGCCAGCAGCTCCGGGACAGGGACCTACATAGGTAATTCACCCCTCCACTTT.